This TCR beta chain appears in the sequencing data of a study of T cells in Graves' hyperthyroidism and ophthalmopathy. Looking at the study overall: Peripheral blood was acquired at first diagnosis, ahead of any therapy whatsoever. The study's findings and limits: Ophthalmopathy was model-predicted a median 6.5 months pre-onset.

The CDR3 runs 13 residues. Deletions cut 6 bases from V and 3 bases from J, with 12 bases between. CDR1 SGHAT and CDR2 FQNNGV come from the germline V gene. Researchers took RNA transcripts and amplified the TCR beta CDR3 regions from them. The TCR CDR3 was amplified in a first-round RT-PCR using the HTBI primer set. TCRdb processed the multiplex PCR reads anew with MiXCR; each CDR3 protein has one entry. The data show a few hundred thousand distinct CDR3 sequences, 15% to 17% seen once. A word on this clonotype: Its antigen is undetermined.

Diagnosis rested on symptoms, serum thyroxine and TRAb, thyroid ultrasound, and orbital computed tomography. This rearrangement joins TRBV11-2 to TRBJ2-7; tentative D call: TRBD1 (6 bases). This TCR was recovered from a young woman with Graves' hyperthyroidism. The material sequenced was blood. CDR3 nucleotides: TGTGCCAGCAGAGCCGGACAGTTCTACGAGCAGTACTTC. Protein: CASRAGQFYEQYF. The full variable domain, its missing parts supplied by reference TRBV11-2 and TRBJ2-7, is EAGVAQSPRYKIIEKRQSVAFWCNPISGHATLYWYQQILGQGPKLLIQFQNNGVVDDSQLPKDRFSAERLKGVDSTLKIQPAKLEDSAVYLCASRAGQFYEQYFGPGTRLTVT.